Shown below are 10 T cell receptor beta chains from a single sample sequenced in a study of T cells in Graves' hyperthyroidism and ophthalmopathy. TCR beta CDR3 regions were amplified from RNA. The study used the HTBI primer set for a first-round RT-PCR of the TCR CDR3. MiXCR was run by TCRdb on the multiplex PCR reads, yielding one entry per CDR3 protein. This table holds around 700,000 distinct CDR3 sequences, around 40% found once. Material: blood. These receptors originate from a woman in her thirties or forties with Graves' hyperthyroidism.

This clonotype has ten or more counts. The gene calls are TRBV7-8 and TRBJ2-7; D unresolved. Germline V gives CDR1 SGHVS, CDR2 FQNEAQ. This CDR3 comprises 15 residues. Trimming removed 1 base at V and 3 bases at J, with 13 bases between. The CDR3 DNA follows: TGTGCCAGCAGCTTAGAGGGCCTAATCGTCTACGAGCAGTACTTC. It specifies CASSLEGLIVYEQYF.

This clonotype was detected many times. The chain employs TRBV12-3 or TRBV12-4 and TRBJ1-4; no definite D call. CDR3 size: 12 residues. V was clipped by 2 bases and J by 6 bases, with 4 bases between them. The DNA of the CDR3 is TGTGCCAGCAGTTTACCGGATGAAAAACTGTTTTTT. Its translation: CASSLPDEKLFF.

The chain recombines TRBV20-1 with TRBJ1-6; D might be TRBD1 (5 bases). Trimming took off 3 bases at V and 8 bases at J, with 14 bases between the two ends. Germline loops: CDR1 DFQATT, CDR2 SNEGSKA (reference sequence). The CDR3 contains 14 residues. The CDR3 DNA sequence: TGCAGTGCTAGCCCCCCTCTGGGGGATTCACCCCTCCACTTT. This encodes CSASPPLGDSPLHF.

In this sample, this clonotype turned up many times. The chain uses TRBV20-1 and TRBJ2-7; a possible D gene is TRBD2 (5 bases). The germline V gene encodes CDR1 DFQATT and CDR2 SNEGSKA (reference sequence). Trimming removed 1 base from V and 4 bases from J, with 14 bases in between. This CDR3 spans 14 amino acids. The CDR3 nucleotides are TGCAGTGCTAGAGGATCGCTAGCCCTTTACGAGCAGTACTTC. Encoded protein: CSARGSLALYEQYF.

This clonotype was found many times. V and J are TRBV9 and TRBJ1-2; D uncertain. The CDR3 runs to 14 residues. The V end was cut by 0 bases, the J end by 4 bases, with 10 bases between. Germline CDR1 reads SGDLS; CDR2 reads YYNGEE. CDR3 region: CASSVGSQTYGYTF. As DNA, the CDR3 is TGTGCCAGCAGCGTAGGGAGTCAGACCTATGGCTACACCTTC.

The J gene is TRBJ1-5, the V gene TRBV5-6; D not certain. Germline V CDR1 and CDR2: SGHDT, YYEEEE. The CDR3 is 13 residues long. Trimming shortened V by 2 bases and J by 5 bases, and 8 bases separated the two germline ends. CDR3 loop: CASSFTPHQPQHF. In DNA, the CDR3 is TGTGCCAGCAGCTTTACCCCGCATCAGCCCCAGCATTTT.

This clonotype was seen ten or more times. V gene TRBV7-6 combines with J gene TRBJ2-7; D is perhaps TRBD1 or TRBD2 (7 bases each). V was pared by 7 bases and J by 9 bases, with 16 bases between. CDR1 and CDR2 (germline): SGHVS, FNYEAQ. The CDR3 contains 12 residues. CDR3 DNA sequence: TGTGCCAGCACCCCAGGGGGGGGCGCGCAGTACTTC. It yields the protein CASTPGGGAQYF.

This clonotype was observed many times. This chain joins TRBV29-1 and TRBJ1-2; maybe TRBD1 (5 bases). The CDR3 is 12 residues long. CDR1 SQVTM and CDR2 ANQGSEA come from the germline V gene. Trimming left V 4 bases short and J 6 bases short, with 12 bases between. The CDR3 loop is CSVVGQGDGYTF. For the CDR3, the DNA is TGCAGCGTTGTAGGGCAGGGTGATGGCTACACCTTC.

V usage is TRBV6-5 and J usage is TRBJ2-2; TRBD1 is a possible D gene (6 bases). The CDR3 is 15 amino acids. Germline loops: CDR1 MNHEY, CDR2 SVGAGI. Between the trimmed V and J ends, which lost 6 bases and 3 bases, there was a span of 14 bases. CDR3 residues: CASSGKGVHTGELFF. In DNA form, the CDR3 reads TGTGCCAGCAGCGGAAAGGGGGTACACACCGGGGAGCTGTTTTTT.

This clonotype was observed at least ten times. The V and J genes are TRBV6-6 and TRBJ1-2; no clear D gene. Trimming cost V 0 bases and J 1 base, with 9 bases left between them. Germline V gene lookup returns CDR1 MNHNY and CDR2 SVGAGI (reference sequence). This CDR3 comprises 15 residues. CDR3 in amino acids: CASSYSSGNNYGYTF. DNA for the CDR3: TGTGCCAGCAGTTACTCGTCCGGGAATAACTATGGCTACACCTTC.